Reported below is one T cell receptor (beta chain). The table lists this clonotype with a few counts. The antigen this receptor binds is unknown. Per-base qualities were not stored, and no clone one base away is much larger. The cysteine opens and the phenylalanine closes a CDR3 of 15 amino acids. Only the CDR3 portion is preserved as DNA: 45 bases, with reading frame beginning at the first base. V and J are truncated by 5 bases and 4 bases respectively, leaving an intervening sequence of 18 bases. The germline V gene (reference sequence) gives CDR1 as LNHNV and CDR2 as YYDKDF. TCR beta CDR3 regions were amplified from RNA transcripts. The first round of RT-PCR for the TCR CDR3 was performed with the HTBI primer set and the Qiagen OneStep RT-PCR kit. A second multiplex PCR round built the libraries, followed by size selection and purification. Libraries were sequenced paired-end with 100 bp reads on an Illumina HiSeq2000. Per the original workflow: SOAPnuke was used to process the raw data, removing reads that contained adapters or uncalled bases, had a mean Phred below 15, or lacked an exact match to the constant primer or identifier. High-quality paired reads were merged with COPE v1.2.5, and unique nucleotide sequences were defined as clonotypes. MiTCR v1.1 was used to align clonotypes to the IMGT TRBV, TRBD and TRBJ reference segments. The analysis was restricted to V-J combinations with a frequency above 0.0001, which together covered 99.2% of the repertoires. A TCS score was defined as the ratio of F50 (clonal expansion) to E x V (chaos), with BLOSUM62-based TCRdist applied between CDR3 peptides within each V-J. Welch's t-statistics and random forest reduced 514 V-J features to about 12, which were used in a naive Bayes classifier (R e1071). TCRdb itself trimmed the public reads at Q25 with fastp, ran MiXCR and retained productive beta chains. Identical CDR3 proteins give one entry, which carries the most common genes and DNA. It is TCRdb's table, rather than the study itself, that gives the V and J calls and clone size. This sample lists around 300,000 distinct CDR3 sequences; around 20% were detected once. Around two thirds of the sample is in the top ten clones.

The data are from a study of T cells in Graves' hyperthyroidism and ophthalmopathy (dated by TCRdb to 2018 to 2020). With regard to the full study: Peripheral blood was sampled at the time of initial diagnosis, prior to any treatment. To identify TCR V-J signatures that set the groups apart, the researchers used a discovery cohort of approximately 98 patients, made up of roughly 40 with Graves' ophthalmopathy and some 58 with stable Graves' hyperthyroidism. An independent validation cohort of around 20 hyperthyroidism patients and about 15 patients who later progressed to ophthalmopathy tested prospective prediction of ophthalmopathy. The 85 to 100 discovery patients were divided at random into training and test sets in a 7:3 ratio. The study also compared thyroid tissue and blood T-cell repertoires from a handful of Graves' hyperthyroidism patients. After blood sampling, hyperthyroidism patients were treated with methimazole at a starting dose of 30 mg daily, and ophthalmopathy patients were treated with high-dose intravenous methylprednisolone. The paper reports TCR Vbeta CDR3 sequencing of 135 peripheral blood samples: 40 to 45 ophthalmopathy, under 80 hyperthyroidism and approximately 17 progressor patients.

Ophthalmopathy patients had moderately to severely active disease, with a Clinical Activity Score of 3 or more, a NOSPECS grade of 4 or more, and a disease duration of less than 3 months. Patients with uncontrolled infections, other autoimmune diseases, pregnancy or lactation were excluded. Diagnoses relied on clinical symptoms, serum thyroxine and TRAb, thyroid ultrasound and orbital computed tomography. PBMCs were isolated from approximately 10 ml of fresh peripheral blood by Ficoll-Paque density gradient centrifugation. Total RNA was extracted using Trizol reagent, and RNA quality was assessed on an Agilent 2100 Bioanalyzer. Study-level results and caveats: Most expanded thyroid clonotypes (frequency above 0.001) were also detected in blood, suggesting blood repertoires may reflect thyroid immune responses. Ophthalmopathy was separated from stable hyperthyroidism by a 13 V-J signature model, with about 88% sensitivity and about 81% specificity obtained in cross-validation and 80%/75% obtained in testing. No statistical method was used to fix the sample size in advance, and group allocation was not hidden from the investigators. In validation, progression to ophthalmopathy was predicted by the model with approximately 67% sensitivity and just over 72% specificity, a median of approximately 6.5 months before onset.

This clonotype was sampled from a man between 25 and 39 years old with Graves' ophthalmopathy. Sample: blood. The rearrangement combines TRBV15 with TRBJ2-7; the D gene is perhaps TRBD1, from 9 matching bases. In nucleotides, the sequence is TGTGCCACCAGCGTAGCGGGACAGGGTCCTTACGAGCAGTACTTC. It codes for CATSVAGQGPYEQYF.